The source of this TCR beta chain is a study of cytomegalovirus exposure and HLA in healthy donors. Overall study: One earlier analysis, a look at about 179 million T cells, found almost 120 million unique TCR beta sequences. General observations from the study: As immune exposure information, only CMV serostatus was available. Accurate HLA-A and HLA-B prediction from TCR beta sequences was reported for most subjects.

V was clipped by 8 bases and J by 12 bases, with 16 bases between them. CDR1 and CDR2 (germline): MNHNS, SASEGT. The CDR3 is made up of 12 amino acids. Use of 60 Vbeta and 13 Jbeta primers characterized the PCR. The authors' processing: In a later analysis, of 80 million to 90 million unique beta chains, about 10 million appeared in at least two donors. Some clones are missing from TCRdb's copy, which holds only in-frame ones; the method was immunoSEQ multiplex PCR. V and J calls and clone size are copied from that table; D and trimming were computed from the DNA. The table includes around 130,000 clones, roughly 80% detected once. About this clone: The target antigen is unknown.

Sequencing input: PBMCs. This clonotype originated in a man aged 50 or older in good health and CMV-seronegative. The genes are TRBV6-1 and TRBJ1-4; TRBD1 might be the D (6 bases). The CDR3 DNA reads TGTGCCAGCCGGGACATCGCGGGGGAACTGTTTTTT. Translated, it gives CASRDIAGELFF.